The 15 T cell receptor beta chains presented below share a single source sample, sequenced in a study of blood T cells in healthy people across ages. Primers used in a second PCR of about 6 to 11 cycles were a sample-barcoded 5' primer and a J-beta primer mix. TCRdb redid the calling of the 5' RACE reads with MiXCR, one entry per CDR3 protein. The top ten hold 7.9% of the sample, which has more than 1,400,000 distinct CDR3 sequences, 42% seen once. The sample was blood. The receptors here all came from a woman between 18 and 29 years old in good health.

The chain employs TRBV12-3 or TRBV12-4 and TRBJ2-1; 12 bases are shared with TRBD2. With V trimmed by 5 bases and J by 9 bases, 11 bases remained unmatched. The CDR3 sequence is 16 residues long. This CDR3 reads CASSKGLAGGQSEQFF. The CDR3 DNA follows: TGTGCCAGCAGTAAAGGCCTAGCGGGGGGGCAAAGTGAGCAGTTCTTC.

This clonotype was observed many times. Here the CDR3 reads CSVVVNQETQYF. For the CDR3, the DNA is TGCAGCGTTGTGGTGAACCAAGAGACCCAGTACTTC. The V and J genes are TRBV29-1 and TRBJ2-5; D gene unclear. Between the trimmed V and J ends, which lost 4 bases and 0 bases, there was a span of 6 bases. This CDR3 is 12 amino acids long. Germline CDR1 SQVTM, CDR2 ANQGSEA.

This chain uses TRBV28 with TRBJ1-1; 10 bases agree with TRBD1. CDR3 size: 14 residues. Trimming at V came to 7 bases and at J to 1 base, leaving 3 bases not matched to a gene. The germline gives CDR1 MDHEN, CDR2 SYDVKM. The CDR3 coding sequence is TGTGCCAGCACACGGACAGGGGGGAACACTGAAGCTTTCTTT. This codes for CASTRTGGNTEAFF.

V and J are TRBV25-1 and TRBJ1-5; D remains ambiguous. From germline, CDR1 is MGHDK and CDR2 SYGVNS. The CDR3 runs 14 residues. Trimming took 2 bases from V and 4 from J, leaving 9 bases between them. CDR3 nucleotides: TGTGCCAGCAGTGAAGTAGGCCTTAATCAGCCCCAGCATTTT. Protein: CASSEVGLNQPQHF.

This clonotype was counted a few times. The rearrangement links TRBV20-1 to TRBJ2-7; 7 nucleotides line up with TRBD2. This CDR3 has 14 residues. V shed 2 bases, J shed 5 bases, and the junction held 9 bases outside the gene matches. Germline V gene lookup returns CDR1 DFQATT and CDR2 SNEGSKA (reference sequence). The CDR3 DNA sequence: TGCAGTGCTAGATATGCGCGGGAGAGGGACGAGCAGTACTTC. This encodes CSARYARERDEQYF.

The chain uses TRBV20-1 and TRBJ2-1, with TRBD1 matching over 9 bases. CDR3 size: 14 residues. The trim removed 6 bases at V and 13 bases at J, leaving 16 bases unmatched. Germline V gene sequence: CDR1 DFQATT, CDR2 SNEGSKA (reference sequence). The CDR3 is CSAASGTGLPDQFF. The CDR3 DNA reads TGCAGTGCCGCCTCTGGGACAGGGCTCCCCGATCAGTTCTTC.

The gene calls are TRBV6-1 and TRBJ1-6, with D possibly matching TRBD1 (5 bases). The CDR3 has 17 amino acids. Germline V gene sequence: CDR1 MNHNS, CDR2 SASEGT. V was clipped by 2 bases and J by 5 bases, with 16 bases between them. CDR3 coding DNA: TGTGCCAGCAGTGAACGGTCTATGGGAGGGGATAATTCACCCCTCCACTTT. Translating it yields CASSERSMGGDNSPLHF.

The chain carries TRBV6-6 and TRBJ2-6; 7 nucleotides line up with TRBD1. V gave up 7 bases and J gave up 6 bases; unmatched junction bases: 9. The germline CDR1 and CDR2 sequences are MNHNY and SVGAGI (reference sequence). The CDR3 spans 15 residues. DNA for the CDR3: TGTGCCAGCATGGGTCCTCAGGGGGAGGCCAACGTCCTGACTTTC. This sequence encodes CASMGPQGEANVLTF.

This clonotype was recorded a few times. The chain carries TRBV12-5 and TRBJ2-7; D possibly corresponds to TRBD2 (5 bases). Germline CDR1 is LGHNT and CDR2 is FRNRAP. Trimming removed 6 bases at V and 0 bases at J, with 18 bases between. The CDR3 totals 16 residues. The CDR3 loop is CASGLTRGESSYEQYF. DNA for the CDR3: TGTGCTAGTGGCCTAACCCGGGGAGAGAGCTCCTACGAGCAGTACTTC.

This clonotype appeared a few times. The chain uses TRBV7-9 and TRBJ2-1, with TRBD2 matching 8 bases. V was pared by 8 bases and J by 0 bases, with 12 bases of the junction left unmatched. The CDR3 has 17 amino acids. In germline, CDR1 is SEHNR, CDR2 FQNEAQ (reference sequence). The CDR3 loop reads CASFRTILAGSYNEQFF. Written as DNA, the CDR3 is TGTGCCAGCTTCCGCACCATTCTAGCGGGCTCCTACAATGAGCAGTTCTTC.

The rearrangement joins TRBV9 to TRBJ1-5; D might be TRBD1 (6 bases). The germline V and J ends were trimmed by 3 bases and 3 bases, with 13 bases remaining between them. The CDR3 totals 15 residues. The V gene's germline CDR1 is SGDLS and CDR2 YYNGEE. CDR3 in amino acids: CASSEGGSNNQPQHF. CDR3 nucleotides: TGTGCCAGCAGCGAGGGGGGCAGCAACAATCAGCCCCAGCATTTT.

The chain has TRBV20-1 and TRBJ2-3; maybe TRBD2 (6 bases). V was clipped by 6 bases and J by 5 bases, with 21 bases between them. Germline CDR1 is DFQATT and CDR2 is SNEGSKA (reference sequence). The CDR3 loop spans 15 amino acids. CDR3 DNA sequence: TGCAGTGCCCGGGACTCCTGGCGGGGTAAAGATACGCAGTATTTT. This gives the protein CSARDSWRGKDTQYF.

The rearrangement uses TRBV20-1 and TRBJ1-5, with a weak D call TRBD1 (6 bases). This CDR3 contains 15 residues. Germline CDR1 and CDR2: DFQATT and SNEGSKA (reference sequence). The V and J ends lost 6 bases and 5 bases respectively, with 20 bases between them. The CDR3 DNA reads TGCAGTGCCACTCCTACCCGGGACAACTATCAGCCCCAGCATTTT. It specifies CSATPTRDNYQPQHF.

CDR3 nucleotides: TGTGCCAGCAGCCCAAACTCGGGACGAGGCTACACCTTC. Protein: CASSPNSGRGYTF. The V gene is TRBV6-5, the J gene TRBJ1-2, with D possibly being TRBD1 (5 bases). V lost 6 bases and J lost 8, with 16 bases in between. Germline V gene data show CDR1 as MNHEY and CDR2 as SVGAGI. This CDR3 region has 13 residues.

The chain couples TRBV20-1 to TRBJ2-1, with 13 bases that match TRBD2. V dropped 4 bases and J dropped 7; count of bases not matched to a gene: 10. CDR1 is DFQATT and CDR2 is SNEGSKA in the germline V gene (reference sequence). This CDR3 region has 16 residues. CDR3 amino acids: CSANRLAGGPGNEQFF. As DNA, the CDR3 is TGCAGTGCTAACAGACTAGCGGGGGGACCGGGGAATGAGCAGTTCTTC.